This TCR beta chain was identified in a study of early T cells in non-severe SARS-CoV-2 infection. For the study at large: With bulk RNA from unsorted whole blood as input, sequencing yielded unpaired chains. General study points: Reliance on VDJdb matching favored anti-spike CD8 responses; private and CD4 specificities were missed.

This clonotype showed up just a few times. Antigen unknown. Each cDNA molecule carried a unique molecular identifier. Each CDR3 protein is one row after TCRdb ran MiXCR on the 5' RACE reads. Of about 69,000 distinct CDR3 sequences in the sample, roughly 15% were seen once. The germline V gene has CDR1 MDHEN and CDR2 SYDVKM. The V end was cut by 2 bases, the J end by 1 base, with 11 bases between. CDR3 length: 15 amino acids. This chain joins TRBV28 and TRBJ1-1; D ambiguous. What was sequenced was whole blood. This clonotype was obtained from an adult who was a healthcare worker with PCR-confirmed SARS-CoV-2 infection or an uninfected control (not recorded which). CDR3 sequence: CASSLRSPWNTEAFF. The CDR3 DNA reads TGTGCCAGCAGTTTAAGGTCCCCGTGGAACACTGAAGCTTTCTTT.